This record concerns one T cell receptor (beta chain) sequence. Per the study methods: Estimation of nucleated cell counts was performed using reference gene primer amplification. Assay: immunoSEQ multiplex PCR; the TCRdb copy retains only in-frame clones and omits some. The V and J calls and the clone size are those of that table, but D and trimming were determined from the DNA. There are about 360,000 clones in the sample; more than 85% occur only once, and roughly 3.1% lies in the top ten. Germline lookup yields CDR1 SGHAT and CDR2 FQNNGV. The V end lost 3 bases, the J end lost 0 bases, and 18 bases lay between the germline ends. The CDR3 has 19 amino acids. The data were taken from a study of blood T cell repertoires in COVID-19. Looking at the study overall: Both acute and convalescent COVID-19 samples were obtained from the United States, Italy and Spain. PBMCs, B-cell-depleted T cells, or T cells were the source of the cDNA or gDNA that made up the material.

The sequenced sample consisted of peripheral blood. This chain uses TRBV11-2 with TRBJ1-6; D remains unclear. This receptor was taken from a human donor in a cohort sampled during active COVID-19. This CDR3 is CASSFYRGLGSSYNSPLHF. The CDR3 DNA sequence: TGTGCCAGCAGCTTTTACAGAGGACTGGGGAGCTCCTATAATTCACCCCTCCACTTT.